The entry below describes one T cell receptor beta chain. This clonotype was found many times. Its antigen is currently not known. Base qualities were left out, and no much larger clone turns up one base away. Library construction relied on 5' RACE. TCRdb shows the sequencer as Illumina MiSeq. TCRdb reran the public reads through fastp at Q25 and MiXCR, keeping productive beta chains. CDR3 protein duplicates are merged, each entry listing the most common genes and DNA. The sample profile shows about 60,000 distinct CDR3 sequences; about 17% of them were found once. The ten largest clones add up to around 5.1% of the sample. The entry originates in a study of T cells of healthy individuals (dated 2018 in TCRdb). The V and J ends are trimmed by 6 bases and 4 bases, leaving 4 bases between them. From the cysteine up to the phenylalanine, the CDR3 has a length of 12 residues. Only the CDR3 part of the read is kept: 36 bases, read in frame from the first base. CDR1 and CDR2 are drawn from the germline V gene (reference sequence): SGHAT, FQDESV.

This clonotype was sampled from a human donor in good health. Recombination connected TRBV11-1 to TRBJ2-6, with the identity of the D gene unclear. The nucleotide sequence reads as follows: TGTGCCAGCAGACAGGGGGCCAACGTCCTGACTTTC. It encodes CASRQGANVLTF.